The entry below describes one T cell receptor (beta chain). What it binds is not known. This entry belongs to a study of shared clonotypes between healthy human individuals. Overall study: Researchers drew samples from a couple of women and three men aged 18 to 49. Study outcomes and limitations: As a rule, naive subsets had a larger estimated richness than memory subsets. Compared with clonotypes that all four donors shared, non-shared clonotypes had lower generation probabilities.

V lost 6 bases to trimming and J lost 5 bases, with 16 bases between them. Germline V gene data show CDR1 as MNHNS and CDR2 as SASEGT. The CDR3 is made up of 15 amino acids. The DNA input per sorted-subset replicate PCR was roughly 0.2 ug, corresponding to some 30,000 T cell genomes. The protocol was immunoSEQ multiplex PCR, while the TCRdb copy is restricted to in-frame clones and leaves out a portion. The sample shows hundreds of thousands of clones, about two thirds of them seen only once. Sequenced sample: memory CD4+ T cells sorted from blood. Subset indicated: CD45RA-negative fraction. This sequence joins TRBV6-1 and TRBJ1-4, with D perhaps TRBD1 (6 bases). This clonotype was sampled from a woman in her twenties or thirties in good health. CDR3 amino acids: CASRDRGGRNEKLFF. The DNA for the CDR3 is TGTGCCAGCAGGGACAGAGGGGGGCGGAATGAAAAACTGTTTTTT.